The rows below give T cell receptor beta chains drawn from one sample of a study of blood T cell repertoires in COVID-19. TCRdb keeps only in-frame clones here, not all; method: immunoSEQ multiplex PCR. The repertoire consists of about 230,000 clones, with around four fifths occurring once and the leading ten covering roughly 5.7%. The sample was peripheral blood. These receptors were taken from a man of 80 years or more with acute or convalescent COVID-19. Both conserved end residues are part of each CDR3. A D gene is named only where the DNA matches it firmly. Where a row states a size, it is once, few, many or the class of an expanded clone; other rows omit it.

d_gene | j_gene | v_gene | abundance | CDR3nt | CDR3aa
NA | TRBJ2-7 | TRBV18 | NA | TGTGCCAGCTCACCCGAGGACAGACCTCCCTACGAGCAGTACTTC | CASSPEDRPPYEQYF
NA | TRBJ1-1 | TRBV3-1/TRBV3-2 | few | TGTGCCAGCAGCCAAGATTTTACGGGGGTAAATGAAGCTTTCTTT | CASSQDFTGVNEAFF
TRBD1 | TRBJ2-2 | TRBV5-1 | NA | TGCGCCAGCAGCTTGGGACAGGGTGACACCGGGGAGCTGTTTTTT | CASSLGQGDTGELFF
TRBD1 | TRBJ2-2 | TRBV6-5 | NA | TGTGCCAGCAAAACCACAGGGGGCCGGAACGGGGAGCTGTTTTTT | CASKTTGGRNGELFF
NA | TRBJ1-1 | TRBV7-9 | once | TGTGCCAGCAGCCCTAGGGGAGGGGGACCGAACACTGAAGCTTTCTTT | CASSPRGGGPNTEAFF
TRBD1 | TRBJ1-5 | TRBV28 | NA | TGTGCCAGCAGTTTAGCTCGGGACAGGGTTATTCAGCCCCAGCATTTT | CASSLARDRVIQPQHF
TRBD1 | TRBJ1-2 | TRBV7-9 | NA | TGTGCCAGCAGCTTAGAGCGACCGGGACAGGGTAATGGCTACACCTTC | CASSLERPGQGNGYTF
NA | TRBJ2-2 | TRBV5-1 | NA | TGCGCCAGCAGCTTGGGACTAGGTGGGACCGGGGAGCTGTTTTTT | CASSLGLGGTGELFF
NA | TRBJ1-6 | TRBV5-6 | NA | TGTGCCAGCAGCTTGGGGCAGGCCTTAGGATCACCCCTCCACTTT | CASSLGQALGSPLHF
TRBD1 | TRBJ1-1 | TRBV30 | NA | TGTGCCTGGAGTCGGTCAGGGGGGAACACTGAAGCTTTCTTT | CAWSRSGGNTEAFF
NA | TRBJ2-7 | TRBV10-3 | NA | TGTGCCATCTCTCAGGGGGTAGCGGGGCCCTACGAGCAGTACTTC | CAISQGVAGPYEQYF
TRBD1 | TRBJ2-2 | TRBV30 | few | TGTGCCTGGAGTGGGGACAGGGGGTACACCGGGGAGCTGTTTTTT | CAWSGDRGYTGELFF
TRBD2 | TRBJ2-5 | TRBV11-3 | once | TGTGCCAGCAGCGCATCGGGGGGAAGGCGGGAGACCCAGTACTTC | CASSASGGRRETQYF
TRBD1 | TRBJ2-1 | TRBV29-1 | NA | TGCAGCGTACAGGGGGCTGGTGAGCAGTTCTTC | CSVQGAGEQFF
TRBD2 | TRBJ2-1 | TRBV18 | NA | TGTGCCAGCTCACCCCCCGGGACTAGCGGGTACAATGAGCAGTTCTTC | CASSPPGTSGYNEQFF
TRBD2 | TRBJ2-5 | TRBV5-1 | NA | TGCGCCAGCAGCCCTAAGCATAGACTAGCGGGTGACGAGACCCAGTACTTC | CASSPKHRLAGDETQYF
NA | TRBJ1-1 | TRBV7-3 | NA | TGTGCCAGCAGCCAGCAGGGCGGGGGGACTGAAGCTTTCTTT | CASSQQGGGTEAFF
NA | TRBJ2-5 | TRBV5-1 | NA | TGCGCCAGCAGCTTTTCGTCGGGTCAAGAGACCCAGTACTTC | CASSFSSGQETQYF
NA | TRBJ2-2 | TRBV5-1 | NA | TGCGCCAGCAGCTTGGCGGGGTCCCCGAACACCGGGGAGCTGTTTTTT | CASSLAGSPNTGELFF
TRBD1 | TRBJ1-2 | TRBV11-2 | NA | TGTGCCAGCAGCGCGTCCGGGACAGTATATGGCTACACCTTC | CASSASGTVYGYTF
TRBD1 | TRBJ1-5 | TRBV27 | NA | TGTGCCAGCAGTCTATATCAGGGGGAACAGCCCCAGCATTTT | CASSLYQGEQPQHF
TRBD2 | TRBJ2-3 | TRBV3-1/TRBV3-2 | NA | TGTGCCAGCAGCCAGACTAGCGGGGGGCGGGTAGATACGCAGTATTTT | CASSQTSGGRVDTQYF
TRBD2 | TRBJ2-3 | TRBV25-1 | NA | TGTGCCAGCAGCCCCTGGGGGGAGCGGGGGCGAAGAGATACGCAGTATTTT | CASSPWGERGRRDTQYF
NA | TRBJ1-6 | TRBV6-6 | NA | TGTGCCAGCAGTCCTCGGGCGCCGGGGTCACCCCTCCACTTT | CASSPRAPGSPLHF
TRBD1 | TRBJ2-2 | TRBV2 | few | TGTGCCAGCAGTGGGGGGACAGGAAGGAACACCGGGGAGCTGTTTTTT | CASSGGTGRNTGELFF
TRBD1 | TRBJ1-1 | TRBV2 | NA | TGTGCCAGTTCGGGACAGGCCTTGAACACTGAAGCTTTCTTT | CASSGQALNTEAFF
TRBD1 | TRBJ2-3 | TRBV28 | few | TGTGCCAGCAGCGCCCTTCCCGGACAGGGGAGCACAGATACGCAGTATTTT | CASSALPGQGSTDTQYF
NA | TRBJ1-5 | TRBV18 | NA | TGTGCCAGCTCACCAAGTGCAGGAGGGAGTGGGGGAGCCCAGCATTTT | CASSPSAGGSGGAQHF
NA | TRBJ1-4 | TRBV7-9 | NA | TGTGCCAGCCGACAGACAGGATCGGATGAAAAACTGTTTTTT | CASRQTGSDEKLFF
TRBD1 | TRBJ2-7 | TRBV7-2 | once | TGTGCCAGCAGCTTAGCGGGGACAGGGTACTACGAGCAGTACTTC | CASSLAGTGYYEQYF
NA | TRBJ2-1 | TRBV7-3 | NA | TGTGCCAGCAGCTCCGGTTTAGCGGTCTCCTACAATGAGCAGTTCTTC | CASSSGLAVSYNEQFF
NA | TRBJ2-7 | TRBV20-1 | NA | TGCAGTGCTAGTCCCGGGAGCCGAAGCTACGAGCAGTACTTC | CSASPGSRSYEQYF
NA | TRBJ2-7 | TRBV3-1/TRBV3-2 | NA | TGTGCCAGCAGCTTCTTCGGGGGAATCGAGCAGTACTTC | CASSFFGGIEQYF
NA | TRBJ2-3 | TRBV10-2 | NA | TGCGCCAGCAGTGAGAGGAGGGCCACAGATACGCAGTATTTT | CASSERRATDTQYF
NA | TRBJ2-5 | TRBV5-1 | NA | TGCGCCAGCAGCTCAGGGACTTTCCAAGAGACCCAGTACTTC | CASSSGTFQETQYF
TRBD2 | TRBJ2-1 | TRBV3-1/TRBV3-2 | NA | TGTGCCAGCAGCCAAACGGCCGGGACTAGCGGCTACAATGAGCAGTTCTTC | CASSQTAGTSGYNEQFF
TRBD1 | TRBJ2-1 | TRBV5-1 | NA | TGCGCCAGCAGCTTATCCGGGACAGGGGCGTGGAATGAGCAGTTCTTC | CASSLSGTGAWNEQFF
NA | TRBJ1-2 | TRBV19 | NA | TGTGCCAGTATTCCGACAGGAGCTAACTATGGCTACACCTTC | CASIPTGANYGYTF
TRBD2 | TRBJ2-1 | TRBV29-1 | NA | TGCAGCGTTGAATTTGGCGGGAGTGAGGTCTCCAATGAGCAGTTCTTC | CSVEFGGSEVSNEQFF
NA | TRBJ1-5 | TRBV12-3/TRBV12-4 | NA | TGTGCCAGCAGCCGGTCTGGTCGACAGCCCCAGCATTTT | CASSRSGRQPQHF
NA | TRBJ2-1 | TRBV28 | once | TGTGCCAGCAGTTCCCAGGGGAGTAGCTCCTACAATGAGCAGTTCTTC | CASSSQGSSSYNEQFF
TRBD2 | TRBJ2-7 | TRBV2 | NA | TGTGCCAGCAGTGTGGATCTAGGGAGGGACGAGCAGTACTTC | CASSVDLGRDEQYF
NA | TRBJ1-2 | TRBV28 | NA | TGTGGCATACAGGGTGCCATAGGAGGCTACACCTTC | CGIQGAIGGYTF
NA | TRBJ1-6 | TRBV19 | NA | TGTGCCAGTACCTCTCCGGGCGGGCTGAATTCACCCCTCCACTTT | CASTSPGGLNSPLHF
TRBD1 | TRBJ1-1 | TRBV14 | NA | TGTGCCAGCAGCCAAGTCTGGACAGGGGCCCCTGAAGCTTTCTTT | CASSQVWTGAPEAFF
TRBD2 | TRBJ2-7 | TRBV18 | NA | TGTGCCAGCTCACCAATAGCGGGAGGGTCCTACGAGCAGTACTTC | CASSPIAGGSYEQYF
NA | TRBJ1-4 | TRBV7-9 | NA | TGTGCCAGCAGCTTAGCGGGCTGGGAAAAACTGTTTTTT | CASSLAGWEKLFF
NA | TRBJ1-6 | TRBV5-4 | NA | TGTGCCAGCAGCATGAATGGGGGCGCACATAATTCACCCCTCCACTTT | CASSMNGGAHNSPLHF
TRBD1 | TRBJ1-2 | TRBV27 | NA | TGTGCCAGCAACCTAAAGGCGACAGGGTTTGTCTATGGCTACACCTTC | CASNLKATGFVYGYTF
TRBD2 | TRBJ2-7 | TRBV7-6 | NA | TGTGCCAGCAGCTCGGGACTAGCGGGATACCCCTACGAGCAGTACTTC | CASSSGLAGYPYEQYF
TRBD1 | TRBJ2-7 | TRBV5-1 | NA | TGCGCCAGCAGCCAGGAACCGGGACAGGGGCTCTACGAGCAGTACTTC | CASSQEPGQGLYEQYF
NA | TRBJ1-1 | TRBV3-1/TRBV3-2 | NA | TGTGCCAGCAGCCCCGGGAGGTTGAACACTGAAGCTTTCTTT | CASSPGRLNTEAFF
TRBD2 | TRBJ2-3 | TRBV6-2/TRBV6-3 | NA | TGTGCCAGCAGTTCCGCAGGACTAGCGGGATATGATACGCAGTATTTT | CASSSAGLAGYDTQYF
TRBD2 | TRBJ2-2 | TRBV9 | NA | TGTGCCAGCAGCGTCGGGACTAGCGGGTCCACCGGGGAGCTGTTTTTT | CASSVGTSGSTGELFF